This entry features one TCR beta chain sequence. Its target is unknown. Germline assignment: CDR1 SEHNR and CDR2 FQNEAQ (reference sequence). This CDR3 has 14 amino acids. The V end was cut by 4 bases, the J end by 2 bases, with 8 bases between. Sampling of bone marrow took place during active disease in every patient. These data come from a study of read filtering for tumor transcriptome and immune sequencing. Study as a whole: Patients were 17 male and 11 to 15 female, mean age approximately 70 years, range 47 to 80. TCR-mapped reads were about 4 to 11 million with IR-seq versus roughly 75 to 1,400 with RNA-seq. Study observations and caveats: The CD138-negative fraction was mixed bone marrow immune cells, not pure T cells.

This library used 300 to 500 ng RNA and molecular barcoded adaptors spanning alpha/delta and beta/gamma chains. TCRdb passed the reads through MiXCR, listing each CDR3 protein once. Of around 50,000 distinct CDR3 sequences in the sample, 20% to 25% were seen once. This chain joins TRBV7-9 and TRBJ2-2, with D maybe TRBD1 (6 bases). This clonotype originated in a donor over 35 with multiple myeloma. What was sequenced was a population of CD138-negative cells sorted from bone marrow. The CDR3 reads CASSSGTNTGELFF. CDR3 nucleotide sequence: TGTGCCAGCAGCTCTGGGACAAACACCGGGGAGCTGTTTTTT. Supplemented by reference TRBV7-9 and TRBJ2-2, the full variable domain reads DTGVSQNPRHKITKRGQNVTFRCDPISEHNRLYWYRQTLGQGPEFLTYFQNEAQLEKSRLLSDRFSAERPKGSFSTLEIQRTEQGDSAMYLCASSSGTNTGELFFGEGSRLTVL.